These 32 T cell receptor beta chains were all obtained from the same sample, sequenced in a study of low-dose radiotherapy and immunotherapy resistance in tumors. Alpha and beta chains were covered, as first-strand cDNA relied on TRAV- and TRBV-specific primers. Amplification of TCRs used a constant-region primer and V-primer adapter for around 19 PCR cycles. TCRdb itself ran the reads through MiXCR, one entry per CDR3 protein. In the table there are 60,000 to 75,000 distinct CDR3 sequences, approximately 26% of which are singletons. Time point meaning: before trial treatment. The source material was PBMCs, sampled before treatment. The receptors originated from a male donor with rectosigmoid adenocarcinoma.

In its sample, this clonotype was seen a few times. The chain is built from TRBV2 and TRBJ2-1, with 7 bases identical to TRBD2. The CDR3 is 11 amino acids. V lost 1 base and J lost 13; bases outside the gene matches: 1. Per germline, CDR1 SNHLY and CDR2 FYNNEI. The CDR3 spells CASSEGLAQFF. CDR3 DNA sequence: TGTGCCAGCAGTGAAGGACTAGCCCAGTTCTTC.

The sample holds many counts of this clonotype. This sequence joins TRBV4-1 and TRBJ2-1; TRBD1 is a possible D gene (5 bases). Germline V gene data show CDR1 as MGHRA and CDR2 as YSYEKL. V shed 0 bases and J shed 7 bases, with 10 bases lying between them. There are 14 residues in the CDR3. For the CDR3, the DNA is TGCGCCAGCAGCCAAGAACCAGGGCGGAATGAGCAGTTCTTC. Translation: CASSQEPGRNEQFF.

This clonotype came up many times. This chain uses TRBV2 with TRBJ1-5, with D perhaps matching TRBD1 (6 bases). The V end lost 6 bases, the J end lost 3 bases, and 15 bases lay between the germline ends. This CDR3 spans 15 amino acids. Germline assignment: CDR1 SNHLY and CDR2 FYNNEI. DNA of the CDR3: TGTGCCAGCAGGAACGGCAGGGGTTCCAATCAGCCCCAGCATTTT. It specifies CASRNGRGSNQPQHF.

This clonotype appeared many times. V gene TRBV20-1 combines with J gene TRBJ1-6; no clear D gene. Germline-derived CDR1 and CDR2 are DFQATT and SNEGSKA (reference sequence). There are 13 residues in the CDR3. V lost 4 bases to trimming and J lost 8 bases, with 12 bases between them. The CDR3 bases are TGCAGTGCTACAAAGGACCGAGATTCACCCCTCCACTTT. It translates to CSATKDRDSPLHF.

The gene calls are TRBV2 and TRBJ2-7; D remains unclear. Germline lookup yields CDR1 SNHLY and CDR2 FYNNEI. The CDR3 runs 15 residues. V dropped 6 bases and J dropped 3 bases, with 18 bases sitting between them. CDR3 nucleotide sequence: TGTGCCAGCAGAGAAAAAGCTCGCGCGGACTACGAGCAGTACTTC. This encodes CASREKARADYEQYF.

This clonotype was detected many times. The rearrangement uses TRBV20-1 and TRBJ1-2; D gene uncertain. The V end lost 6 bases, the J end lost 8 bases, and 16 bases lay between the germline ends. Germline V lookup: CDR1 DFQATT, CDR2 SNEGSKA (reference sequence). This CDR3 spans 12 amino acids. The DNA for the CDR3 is TGCAGTGCGAGGGCACTCCCTTGGGGCTACACCTTC. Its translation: CSARALPWGYTF.

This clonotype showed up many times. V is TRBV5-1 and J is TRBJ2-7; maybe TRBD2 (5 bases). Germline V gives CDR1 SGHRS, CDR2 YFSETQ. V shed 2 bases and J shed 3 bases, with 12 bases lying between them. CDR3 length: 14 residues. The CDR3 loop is CASSFLRGIYEQYF. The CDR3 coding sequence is TGCGCCAGCAGCTTCCTCCGGGGTATCTACGAGCAGTACTTC.

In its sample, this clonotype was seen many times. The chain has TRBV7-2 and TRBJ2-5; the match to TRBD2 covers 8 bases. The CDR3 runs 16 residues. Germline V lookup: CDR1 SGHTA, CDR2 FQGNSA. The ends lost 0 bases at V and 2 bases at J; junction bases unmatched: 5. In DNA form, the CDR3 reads TGTGCCAGCAGCTTAGCTTGGGGCGGGGGGCAAGAGACCCAGTACTTC. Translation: CASSLAWGGGQETQYF.

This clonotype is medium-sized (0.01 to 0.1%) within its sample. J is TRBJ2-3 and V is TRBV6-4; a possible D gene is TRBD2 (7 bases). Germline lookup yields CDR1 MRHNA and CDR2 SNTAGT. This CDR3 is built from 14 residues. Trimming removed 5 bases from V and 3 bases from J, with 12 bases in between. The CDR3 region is CASSLRGGTDTQYF. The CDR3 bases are TGTGCCAGCAGTCTCAGGGGAGGGACAGATACGCAGTATTTT.

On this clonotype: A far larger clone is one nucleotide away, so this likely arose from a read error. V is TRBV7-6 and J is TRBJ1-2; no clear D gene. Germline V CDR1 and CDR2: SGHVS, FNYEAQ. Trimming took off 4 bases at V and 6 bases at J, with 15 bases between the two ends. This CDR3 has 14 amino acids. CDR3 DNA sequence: TGTGCCAGCAGCTCCCAACCCCAGAGGGATGGCTACACCTTC. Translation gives CASSSQPQRDGYTF.

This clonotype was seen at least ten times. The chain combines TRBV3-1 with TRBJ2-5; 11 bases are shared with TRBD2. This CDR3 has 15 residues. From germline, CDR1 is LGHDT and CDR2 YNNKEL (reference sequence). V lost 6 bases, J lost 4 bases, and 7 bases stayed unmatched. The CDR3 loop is CASRATSGGGETQYF. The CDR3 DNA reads TGTGCCAGCAGAGCTACTAGCGGGGGCGGAGAGACCCAGTACTTC.

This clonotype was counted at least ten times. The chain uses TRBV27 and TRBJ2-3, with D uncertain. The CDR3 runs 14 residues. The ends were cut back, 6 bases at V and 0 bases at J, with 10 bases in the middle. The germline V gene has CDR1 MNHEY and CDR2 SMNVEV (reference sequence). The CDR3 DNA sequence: TGTGCCAGCAGGAAGAGTACTAGCACAGATACGCAGTATTTT. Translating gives CASRKSTSTDTQYF.

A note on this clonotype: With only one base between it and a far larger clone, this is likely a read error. CDR3 in amino acids: CASSPRLAGTIYEQFF. The CDR3 DNA follows: TGTGCCAGCAGCCCGCGACTAGCGGGAACAATCTACGAGCAGTTCTTC. The chain joins TRBV7-9 to TRBJ2-1; 11 bases are a match to TRBD2. V was clipped by 5 bases and J by 10 bases; unmatched bases: 13. This CDR3 is 16 amino acids long. Germline V CDR1 and CDR2: SEHNR, FQNEAQ (reference sequence).

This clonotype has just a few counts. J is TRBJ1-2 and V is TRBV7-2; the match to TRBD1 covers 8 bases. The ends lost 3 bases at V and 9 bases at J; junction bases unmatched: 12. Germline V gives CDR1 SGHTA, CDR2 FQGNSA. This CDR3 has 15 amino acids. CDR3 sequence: CASSFYRTGSVSYTF. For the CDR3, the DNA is TGTGCCAGCAGCTTCTATCGGACAGGGTCAGTCAGCTACACCTTC.

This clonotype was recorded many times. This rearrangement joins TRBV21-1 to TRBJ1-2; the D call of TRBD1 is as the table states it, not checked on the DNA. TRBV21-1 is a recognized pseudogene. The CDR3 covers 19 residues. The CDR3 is CASIRNAGTGAPIAYGYTF. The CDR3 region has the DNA TGTGCCAGCATTAGGAATGCCGGGACAGGGGCTCCCATCGCTTATGGCTACACCTTC.

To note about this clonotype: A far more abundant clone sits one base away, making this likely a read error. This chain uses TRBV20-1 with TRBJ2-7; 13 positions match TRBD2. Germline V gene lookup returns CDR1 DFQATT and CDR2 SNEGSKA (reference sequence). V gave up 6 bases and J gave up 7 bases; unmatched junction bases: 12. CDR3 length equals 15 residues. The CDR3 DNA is TGCAGTGCCGAGGGAGGACTAGCGGGAGATACTGAGCAGTACTTC. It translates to CSAEGGLAGDTEQYF.

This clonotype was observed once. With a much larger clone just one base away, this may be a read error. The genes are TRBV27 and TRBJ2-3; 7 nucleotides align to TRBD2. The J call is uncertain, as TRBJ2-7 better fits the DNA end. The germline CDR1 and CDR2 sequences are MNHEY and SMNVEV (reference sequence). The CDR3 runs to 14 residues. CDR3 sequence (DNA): TGTGCCAGTAGACTGGGGGGGGGGTACAATGAGCAGTACTTC. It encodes CASRLGGGYNEQYF.

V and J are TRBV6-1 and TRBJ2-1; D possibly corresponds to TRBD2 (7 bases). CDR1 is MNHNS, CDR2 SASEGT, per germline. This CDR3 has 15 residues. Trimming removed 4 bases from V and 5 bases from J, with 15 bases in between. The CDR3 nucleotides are TGTGCCAGCAGTGTACAGGGAGGGCATGACAATGAGCAGTTCTTC. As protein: CASSVQGGHDNEQFF.

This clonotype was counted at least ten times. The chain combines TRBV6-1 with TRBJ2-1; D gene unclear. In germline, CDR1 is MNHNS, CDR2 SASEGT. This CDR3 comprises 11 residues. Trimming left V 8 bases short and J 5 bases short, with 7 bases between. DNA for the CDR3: TGTGCCAGCCATATACACAATGAGCAGTTCTTC. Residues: CASHIHNEQFF.

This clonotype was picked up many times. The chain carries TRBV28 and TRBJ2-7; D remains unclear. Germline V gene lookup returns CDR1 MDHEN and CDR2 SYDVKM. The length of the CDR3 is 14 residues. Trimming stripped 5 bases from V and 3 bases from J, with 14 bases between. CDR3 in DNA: TGTGCCAGCAGTCGTACGAACGATTTCTACGAGCAGTACTTC. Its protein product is CASSRTNDFYEQYF.

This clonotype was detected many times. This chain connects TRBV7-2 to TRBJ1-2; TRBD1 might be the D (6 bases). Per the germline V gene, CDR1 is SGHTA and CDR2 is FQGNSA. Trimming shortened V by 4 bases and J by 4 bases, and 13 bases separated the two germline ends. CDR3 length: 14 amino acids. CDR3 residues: CASSSRRGGYGYTF. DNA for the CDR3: TGTGCCAGCAGCTCCCGCAGGGGTGGCTATGGCTACACCTTC.

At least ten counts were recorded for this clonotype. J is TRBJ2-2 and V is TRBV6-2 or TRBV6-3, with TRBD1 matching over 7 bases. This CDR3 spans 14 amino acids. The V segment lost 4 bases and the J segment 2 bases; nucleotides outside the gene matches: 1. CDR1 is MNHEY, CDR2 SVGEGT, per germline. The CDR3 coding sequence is TGTGCCAGCAGTTGGACAGGAAACACCGGGGAGCTGTTTTTT. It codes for CASSWTGNTGELFF.

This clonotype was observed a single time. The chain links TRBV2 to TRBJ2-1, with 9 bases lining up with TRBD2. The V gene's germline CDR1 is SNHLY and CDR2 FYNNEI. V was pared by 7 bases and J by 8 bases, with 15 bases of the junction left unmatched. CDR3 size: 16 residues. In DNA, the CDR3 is TGTGCCAGCAAGAAATCTCTAGCGGGATCTGTCGATGAGCAGTTCTTC. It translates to CASKKSLAGSVDEQFF.

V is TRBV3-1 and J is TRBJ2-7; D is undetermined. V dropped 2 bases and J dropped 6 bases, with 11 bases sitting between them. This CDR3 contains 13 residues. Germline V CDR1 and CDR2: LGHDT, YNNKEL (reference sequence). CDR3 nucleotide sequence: TGTGCCAGCAGCCAATCCACGCTAGGCGAGCAGTACTTC. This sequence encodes CASSQSTLGEQYF.

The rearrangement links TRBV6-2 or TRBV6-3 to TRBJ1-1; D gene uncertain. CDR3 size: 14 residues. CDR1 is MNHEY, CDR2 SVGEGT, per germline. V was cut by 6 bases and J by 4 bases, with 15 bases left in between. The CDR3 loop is CASSQNGVGTEAFF. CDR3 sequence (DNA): TGTGCCAGCAGCCAAAACGGGGTTGGCACTGAAGCTTTCTTT.

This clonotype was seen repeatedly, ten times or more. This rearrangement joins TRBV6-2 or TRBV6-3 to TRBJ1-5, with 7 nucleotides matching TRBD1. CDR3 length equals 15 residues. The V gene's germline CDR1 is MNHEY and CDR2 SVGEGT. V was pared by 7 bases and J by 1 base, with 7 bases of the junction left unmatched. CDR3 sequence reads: CASTRQGLSNQPQHF. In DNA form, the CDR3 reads TGTGCCAGCACTCGACAGGGATTGAGCAATCAGCCCCAGCATTTT.

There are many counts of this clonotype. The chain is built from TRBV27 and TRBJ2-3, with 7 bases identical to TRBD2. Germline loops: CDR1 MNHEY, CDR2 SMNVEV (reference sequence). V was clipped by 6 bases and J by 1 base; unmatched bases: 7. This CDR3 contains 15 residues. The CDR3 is CASSPSGTRTDTQYF. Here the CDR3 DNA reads TGTGCCAGCAGCCCGAGCGGGACTCGCACAGATACGCAGTATTTT.

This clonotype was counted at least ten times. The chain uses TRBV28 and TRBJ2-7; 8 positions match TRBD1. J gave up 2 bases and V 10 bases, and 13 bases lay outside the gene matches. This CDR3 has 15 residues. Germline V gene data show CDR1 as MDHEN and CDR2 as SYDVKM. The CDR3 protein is CATLDYRGYTYEQYF. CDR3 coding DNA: TGTGCCACTCTCGACTACAGGGGGTACACCTACGAGCAGTACTTC.

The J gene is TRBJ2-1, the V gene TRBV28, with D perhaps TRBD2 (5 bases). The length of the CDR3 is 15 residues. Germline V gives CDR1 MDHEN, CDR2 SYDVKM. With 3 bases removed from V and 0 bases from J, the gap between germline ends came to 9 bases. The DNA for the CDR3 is TGTGCCAGCAGTTTTAGCGACCGCTCCTACAATGAGCAGTTCTTC. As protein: CASSFSDRSYNEQFF.

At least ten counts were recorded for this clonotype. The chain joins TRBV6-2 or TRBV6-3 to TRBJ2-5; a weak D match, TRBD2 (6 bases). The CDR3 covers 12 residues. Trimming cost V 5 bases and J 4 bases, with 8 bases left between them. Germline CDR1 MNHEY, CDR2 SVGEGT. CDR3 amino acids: CASSTRGETQYF. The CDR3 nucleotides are TGTGCCAGCAGTACGCGGGGAGAGACCCAGTACTTC.

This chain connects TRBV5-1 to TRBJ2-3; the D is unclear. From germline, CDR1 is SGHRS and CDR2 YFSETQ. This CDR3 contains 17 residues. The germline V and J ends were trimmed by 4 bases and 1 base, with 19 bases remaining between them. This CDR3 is CASSLGLTPRGTDTQYF. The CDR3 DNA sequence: TGCGCCAGCAGCCTAGGTCTTACTCCTAGGGGCACAGATACGCAGTATTTT.

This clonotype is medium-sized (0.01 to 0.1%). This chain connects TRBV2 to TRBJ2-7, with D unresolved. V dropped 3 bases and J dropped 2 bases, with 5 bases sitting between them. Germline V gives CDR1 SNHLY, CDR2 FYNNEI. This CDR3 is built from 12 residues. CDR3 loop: CASSENTYEQYF. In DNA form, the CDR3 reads TGTGCCAGCAGTGAGAACACCTACGAGCAGTACTTC.